The 27 T cell receptor beta chains below all came from one sample that was sequenced in a study of T cell responses to AZD1222 COVID-19 vaccine (dated by TCRdb to the early 2020s). Receptor amplification or capture employed the immunoSEQ multiplex PCR assay. Imported from immuneACCESS, the table was reduced by TCRdb to in-frame sequences with V and J called. These copies leave out some clones; in studies compared against another copy, an unresolved V gene accounts for under half, and the cause of the remainder is not known. The sample table lists 130,000 or so clones, 80% to 95% of them with a count of one. Of the sample, under 4.5% falls within the top ten clones. The sample's time point label is to be understood as: about 28 days (+/-7) after the second vaccine dose. This sample comprised peripheral blood, obtained 28 days after the second AZD1222 dose. All receptors derive from an adult who received the AZD1222 COVID-19 vaccine.

This sequence joins TRBV5-5 and TRBJ2-5; the D gene is possibly TRBD2 (6 bases). CDR3 length: 15 residues. V lost 1 base and J 1 base, leaving 11 bases between the germline ends. Germline CDR1 reads SGHKS; CDR2 reads YYEKEE (reference sequence). The CDR3 DNA reads as TGTGCCAGCAGCTTGTGGAAGACTAGCCAAGAGACCCAGTACTTC. Translation gives CASSLWKTSQETQYF.

The genes are TRBV18 and TRBJ2-3; possible D gene TRBD2, 5 bases. The V gene's germline CDR1 is KGHSH and CDR2 LQKENI. This CDR3 is 13 amino acids long. V was trimmed by 5 bases and J by 2 bases, leaving 8 bases between them. CDR3 amino acids: CASSSRDTDTQYF. The CDR3 DNA follows: TGTGCCAGCTCATCCCGGGACACAGATACGCAGTATTTT.

The gene calls are TRBV6-5 and TRBJ2-7; possibly TRBD2 for D (5 bases). The CDR3 consists of 13 residues. CDR1 is MNHEY and CDR2 is SVGAGI in the germline V gene. V dropped 5 bases and J dropped 6 bases, with 14 bases sitting between them. The CDR3 DNA reads as TGTGCCAGCAGTCTTTCGGCTAGCCGCGAGCAGTACTTC. This codes for CASSLSASREQYF.

The chain has TRBV19 and TRBJ1-4; D gene unclear. Trimming removed 6 bases from V and 3 bases from J, with 14 bases in between. CDR1 is LNHDA and CDR2 is SQIVND in the germline V gene (reference sequence). CDR3 length equals 15 residues. CDR3 coding DNA: TGTGCCAGTAGCCCGGGTCTGCAACCTAATGAAAAACTGTTTTTT. Its protein is CASSPGLQPNEKLFF. Full variable domain (outside the CDR3, taken from reference TRBV19 and TRBJ1-4): DGGITQSPKYLFRKEGQNVTLSCEQNLNHDAMYWYRQDPGQGLRLIYYSQIVNDFQKGDIAEGYSVSREKKESFPLTVTSAQKNPTAFYLCASSPGLQPNEKLFFGSGTQLSVL.

This rearrangement joins TRBV12-3 or TRBV12-4 to TRBJ1-2, with D possibly being TRBD1 (5 bases). Trimming removed 1 base from V and 6 bases from J, with 9 bases in between. The CDR3 runs to 13 residues. CDR3 DNA: TGTGCCAGCAGTTTAGGGCAGGGCCATGGCTACACCTTC. This gives the protein CASSLGQGHGYTF.

V usage is TRBV2 and J usage is TRBJ2-2; 7 bases fit TRBD2. CDR3 length: 16 amino acids. From germline, CDR1 is SNHLY and CDR2 FYNNEI. The V gene end was trimmed by 1 base and the J gene end by 1 base; junction bases not matched to a gene: 3. The CDR3 DNA reads as TGTGCCAGCAGTGAAGGGCTAGCGGTGAACACCGGGGAGCTGTTTTTT. Its translation: CASSEGLAVNTGELFF.

The CDR3 protein is CASSVLLAGGTYNEQFF. The CDR3 DNA follows: TGCGCCAGCAGCGTATTACTAGCGGGAGGGACCTACAATGAGCAGTTCTTC. The chain carries TRBV5-1 and TRBJ2-1; 13 bases fit TRBD2. The germline gives CDR1 SGHRS, CDR2 YFSETQ. J gave up 2 bases and V 4 bases, and 6 bases lay outside the gene matches. This CDR3 has 17 residues.

The table lists this clone with a count of one. The genes are TRBV27 and TRBJ2-3; no definite D call. The germline V gene has CDR1 MNHEY and CDR2 SMNVEV (reference sequence). V dropped 1 base and J dropped 3 bases, with 11 bases sitting between them. The CDR3 has 15 residues. CDR3 bases: TGTGCCAGCAGTTTATTTTTAGAGGCGACAGATACGCAGTATTTT. This encodes CASSLFLEATDTQYF.

The J gene is TRBJ2-5, the V gene TRBV4-3, with TRBD2 matching over 9 bases. With 8 bases clipped from V and 4 bases from J, the junction kept 11 bases outside the gene matches. This CDR3 comprises 15 residues. CDR1 LGHNA and CDR2 YSLEER come from the germline V gene. The CDR3 region is CASSPGLAFRETQYF. CDR3 bases: TGCGCCAGCTCCCCGGGACTAGCCTTCCGAGAGACCCAGTACTTC.

CDR3 bases: TGTGCCAGCAGCTTGGCGGGTTTGGGAAATTCACCCCTCCACTTT. Amino acids: CASSLAGLGNSPLHF. The chain carries TRBV5-6 and TRBJ1-6, with D uncertain. Germline CDR1 is SGHDT and CDR2 is YYEEEE. The CDR3 is 15 amino acids. The ends were cut back, 0 bases at V and 7 bases at J, with 11 bases in the middle.

This clone was observed a handful of times. The chain links TRBV14 to TRBJ2-7, with D tentatively TRBD2 (5 bases). Per the germline V gene, CDR1 is SGHDN and CDR2 is FVKESK. V gave up 3 bases and J gave up 5 bases, with 17 bases separating them. This CDR3 is 15 amino acids long. Written as DNA, the CDR3 is TGTGCCAGCAGCCATCTAGCTTCAAGCTACAACGAGCAGTACTTC. Translation: CASSHLASSYNEQYF.

CDR3 amino acids: CASTYADTQYF. CDR3 nucleotides: TGTGCCAGCACCTACGCAGATACGCAGTATTTT. The chain carries TRBV2 and TRBJ2-3; no reliable D call. CDR1 and CDR2 from the germline V gene are SNHLY and FYNNEI. CDR3 length: 11 residues. V was shortened by 7 bases and J by 4 bases, with 6 bases between the two germline ends.

This chain uses TRBV7-9 with TRBJ2-2; no reliable D call. V was trimmed by 5 bases and J by 7 bases, leaving 11 bases between them. The CDR3 runs to 13 residues. Germline V CDR1 and CDR2: SEHNR, FQNEAQ (reference sequence). The chain's CDR3 is CASSAPGVGELFF. The CDR3 DNA sequence: TGTGCCAGCAGCGCCCCTGGGGTCGGGGAGCTGTTTTTT. Full variable domain (remainder filled in from reference TRBV7-9 and TRBJ2-2): DTGVSQNPRHKITKRGQNVTFRCDPISEHNRLYWYRQTLGQGPEFLTYFQNEAQLEKSRLLSDRFSAERPKGSFSTLEIQRTEQGDSAMYLCASSAPGVGELFFGEGSRLTVL.

The chain has TRBV25-1 and TRBJ1-5; no definite D call. This CDR3 comprises 11 residues. Per germline, CDR1 MGHDK and CDR2 SYGVNS. Trimming stripped 1 base from V and 12 bases from J, with 7 bases between. The CDR3 sequence is CASSESGFQHF. The DNA of the CDR3 is TGTGCCAGCAGTGAATCGGGGTTCCAGCATTTT.

V and J are TRBV7-9 and TRBJ1-6, with 8 nucleotides matching TRBD1. The germline V gene encodes CDR1 SEHNR and CDR2 FQNEAQ (reference sequence). The CDR3 totals 14 residues. The junction had 3 bases not matched to a gene; V was cut back by 1 base and J by 10 bases. The CDR3 DNA is TGTGCCAGCAGCTTAGGACAGGGGACATCACCCCTCCACTTT. Protein: CASSLGQGTSPLHF.

The rearrangement uses TRBV6-6 and TRBJ1-6, with a possible D match to TRBD1 (5 bases). The V and J ends lost 1 base and 10 bases respectively, with 11 bases between them. This CDR3 spans 14 amino acids. Germline CDR1 and CDR2: MNHNY and SVGAGI (reference sequence). The CDR3 spells CASSYYQGSSPLHF. For the CDR3, the DNA is TGTGCCAGCAGTTACTACCAGGGCAGCTCACCCCTCCACTTT.

In DNA, the CDR3 is TGTGCCAGCAGCCTGGGAGCGGGGGGCCAGGGTGAGCAGTTCTTC. Amino acid sequence: CASSLGAGGQGEQFF. This chain links TRBV7-3 with TRBJ2-1, with 9 bases identical to TRBD2. CDR1 and CDR2 from the germline V gene are SGHTA and FQGTGA. This CDR3 contains 15 residues. V dropped 5 bases and J dropped 9; count of bases not matched to a gene: 11.

The gene calls are TRBV4-2 and TRBJ1-3; 8 nucleotides align to TRBD1. The CDR3 is 13 residues long. The V gene end was trimmed by 8 bases and the J gene end by 2 bases; junction bases not matched to a gene: 2. The germline CDR1 and CDR2 sequences are LGHNA and YNFKEQ. The CDR3 DNA is TGTGCCAGCGGCAGGGGGCCTGGAAACACCATATATTTT. It specifies CASGRGPGNTIYF.

The DNA for the CDR3 is TGTGCCAGTAGTATAGTCAGGATACTTAGCAATCAGCCCCAGCATTTT. Translation: CASSIVRILSNQPQHF. The V and J genes are TRBV19 and TRBJ1-5; D is unclear. CDR3 length: 16 amino acids. CDR1 is LNHDA, CDR2 SQIVND, per germline (reference sequence). V lost 1 base and J 0 bases, leaving 10 bases between the germline ends.

The genes are TRBV3-1 (or the pseudogene TRBV3-2) and TRBJ1-2; 9 nucleotides agree with TRBD1. V shed 3 bases and J 3 bases; nucleotides not matched to a gene: 8. The V gene's germline CDR1 is LGHDT and CDR2 YNNKEL (reference sequence). The length of the CDR3 is 16 residues. The chain's CDR3 is CASSHYRTGAYYGYTF. The CDR3 coding sequence is TGTGCCAGCAGCCACTACCGGACAGGGGCCTACTATGGCTACACCTTC.

The chain joins TRBV6-5 to TRBJ1-5; D is possibly TRBD1 (5 bases). Germline-derived CDR1 and CDR2 are MNHEY and SVGAGI. V lost 8 bases and J lost 3, with 11 bases in between. The CDR3 is 13 residues long. CDR3 bases: TGTGCCAGCGGGGGTGGTAACAATCAGCCCCAGCATTTT. Its protein product is CASGGGNNQPQHF.

The chain carries TRBV24-1 and TRBJ1-1; 12 bases agree with TRBD1. The length of the CDR3 is 16 residues. Germline CDR1 is KGHDR and CDR2 is SFDVKD. V was clipped by 4 bases and J by 5 bases; unmatched bases: 7. CDR3 coding DNA: TGTGCCACCAGTGAATCCGGGACAGGGGGCTCGACTGAAGCTTTCTTT. Its translation is CATSESGTGGSTEAFF.

The V call is TRBV14, the J call TRBJ1-4; tentatively, D is TRBD1 (5 bases). The ends were cut back, 4 bases at V and 8 bases at J, with 14 bases in the middle. The CDR3 is 14 amino acids. Germline loops: CDR1 SGHDN, CDR2 FVKESK. In nucleotides, the CDR3 is TGTGCCAGCAGCCGGGGCCAGTCAAACGAAAAACTGTTTTTT. This gives the protein CASSRGQSNEKLFF.

The rearrangement uses TRBV28 and TRBJ2-6; 7 bases map to TRBD1. This CDR3 has 16 amino acids. The J segment lost 0 bases and the V segment lost 8 bases, leaving 7 bases of the junction unmatched. Germline-derived CDR1 and CDR2 are MDHEN and SYDVKM. The CDR3: CASGPTGISGANVLTF. CDR3 bases: TGTGCCAGCGGACCGACAGGGATCTCTGGGGCCAACGTCCTGACTTTC.

J is TRBJ2-1 and V is TRBV5-1; D possibly corresponds to TRBD2 (6 bases). V lost 2 bases, J lost 8 bases, and 14 bases lay in between. The CDR3 covers 14 residues. Germline CDR1 reads SGHRS; CDR2 reads YFSETQ. This CDR3 reads CASSFREWGDEQFF. In nucleotides, the CDR3 is TGCGCCAGCAGCTTCCGGGAATGGGGGGATGAGCAGTTCTTC.

This chain joins TRBV15 and TRBJ1-5; a weak D match, TRBD1 (5 bases). Trimming pared 3 bases from V and 3 bases from J, leaving 18 bases between. Germline CDR1 and CDR2: LNHNV and YYDKDF (reference sequence). This CDR3 is 17 amino acids long. This CDR3 is CATSRGESSHPNQPQHF. In nucleotides, the CDR3 is TGTGCCACCAGCAGGGGGGAGAGCAGCCATCCCAATCAGCCCCAGCATTTT.

The chain is built from TRBV5-1 and TRBJ1-4; D gene unclear. Germline assignment: CDR1 SGHRS and CDR2 YFSETQ. The CDR3 is 14 residues long. Trimming left V 0 bases short and J 6 bases short, with 9 bases between. The CDR3 is CASSLVPEDEKLFF. The CDR3 DNA is TGCGCCAGCAGCTTGGTTCCGGAGGATGAAAAACTGTTTTTT.